The 21 T cell receptor beta chains in this list originate from one sample, sequenced in a study of regulatory T cells in long-lasting Graves disease. With iRepertoire HTBI primers and Arm-PCR of CDR3 regions, TCR beta libraries were built. TCRdb recomputed calls from the multiplex PCR reads with MiXCR, one row per CDR3 protein. The repertoire holds about 540,000 distinct CDR3 sequences, with about 13% as singletons. Indicated time point: newly diagnosed GD, antithyroid drugs for less than 3 months. RNA isolated from PBMCs was used to make the TCR library. These data were also reused for a study on T cells in Graves' hyperthyroidism and ophthalmopathy.

The sample here was peripheral blood mononuclear cells (PBMCs), taken at new diagnosis, from a patient treated with antithyroid drugs. These receptors all come from a young man with Graves disease.

The rearrangement links TRBV28 to TRBJ2-1, with 13 positions matching TRBD2. The CDR3 is 16 residues long. Germline V gene lookup returns CDR1 MDHEN and CDR2 SYDVKM. The V gene end was trimmed by 4 bases and the J gene end by 6 bases; junction bases not matched to a gene: 6. The CDR3 spells CASSSGLAGAFNEQFF. The CDR3 region has the DNA TGTGCCAGCAGTTCAGGACTAGCGGGAGCCTTCAATGAGCAGTTCTTC.

This clonotype occurred many times. V and J are TRBV5-1 and TRBJ2-7; no reliable D call. The CDR3 is made up of 14 amino acids. Germline loops: CDR1 SGHRS, CDR2 YFSETQ. V lost 1 base, J lost 4 bases, and 12 bases lay in between. The CDR3 reads CASSLFIAGYEQYF. In DNA form, the CDR3 reads TGCGCCAGCAGCTTGTTTATAGCAGGATACGAGCAGTACTTC. Full variable domain (outside the CDR3, taken from reference TRBV5-1 and TRBJ2-7): KAGVTQTPRYLIKTRGQQVTLSCSPISGHRSVSWYQQTPGQGLQFLFEYFSETQRNKGNFPGRFSGRQFSNSRSEMNVSTLELGDSALYLCASSLFIAGYEQYFGPGTRLTVT.

This clonotype occurred many times. The V gene is TRBV20-1, the J gene TRBJ2-3; D uncertain. Per germline, CDR1 DFQATT and CDR2 SNEGSKA (reference sequence). CDR3 length: 17 amino acids. The V gene lost 3 bases and the J gene lost 0 bases, with 19 bases spanning the gap. The CDR3 sequence: CSARERELRTSTDTQYF. In DNA, the CDR3 is TGCAGTGCTAGGGAGCGAGAGTTACGCACTAGCACAGATACGCAGTATTTT.

This clonotype was recorded many times. The chain couples TRBV6-2 or TRBV6-3 to TRBJ2-7; TRBD1 is a possible D gene (5 bases). Germline-derived CDR1 and CDR2 are MNHEY and SVGEGT. There are 15 residues in the CDR3. The germline V and J ends were trimmed by 5 bases and 6 bases, with 20 bases remaining between them. CDR3 sequence (DNA): TGTGCCAGCAGTGAAGCATCAGGGTATTCAAGCGAGCAGTACTTC. It specifies CASSEASGYSSEQYF.

This clonotype showed up just a few times. This chain connects TRBV14 to TRBJ1-6, with 7 bases identical to TRBD1. With V trimmed by 0 bases and J by 7 bases, 0 bases remained unmatched. Germline V gene sequence: CDR1 SGHDN, CDR2 FVKESK. The CDR3 is 14 residues long. The CDR3 protein is CASSQETGNSPLHF. The CDR3 DNA follows: TGTGCCAGCAGCCAAGAGACAGGGAATTCACCCCTCCACTTT.

The chain's CDR3 is CASGREGRRVYEQYF. The CDR3, as DNA: TGTGCCAGCGGACGGGAGGGTAGGAGGGTCTACGAGCAGTACTTC. This sequence joins TRBV28 and TRBJ2-7; TRBD2 agrees at 8 bases. Trimming cost V 8 bases and J 3 bases; bases outside gene matches: 12. The CDR3 is 15 amino acids. Looked up from germline, CDR1 is MDHEN and CDR2 is SYDVKM.

This clonotype was seen ten or more times. A junction boundary mismatches the germline segment, possibly from a read error. The chain's CDR3 is CASSSGRGYEQYF. CDR3 DNA: TGTGCCAGCTCGTCTGGACGCGGCTACGAGCAGTACTTC. The V and J genes are TRBV5-1 and TRBJ2-7; D remains unclear. This CDR3 spans 13 amino acids. Germline V gene lookup returns CDR1 SGHRS and CDR2 YFSETQ.

The table lists this clonotype with many counts. The rearrangement joins TRBV12-3 or TRBV12-4 to TRBJ2-1, with D possibly matching TRBD2 (6 bases). V was shortened by 6 bases and J by 7 bases, with 22 bases between the two germline ends. The CDR3 has 16 residues. CDR3 region: CASSLGGTVLGNEQFF. The CDR3 DNA reads TGTGCCAGCAGCCTTGGAGGGACCGTCTTAGGGAATGAGCAGTTCTTC.

Many counts were recorded for this clonotype. The chain combines TRBV5-1 with TRBJ1-2; perhaps TRBD1 as D (5 bases). This CDR3 contains 13 residues. The germline V gene has CDR1 SGHRS and CDR2 YFSETQ. Trimming stripped 4 bases from V and 11 bases from J, with 18 bases between. This chain's CDR3 is CASSTLDSTPYTF. CDR3 sequence (DNA): TGCGCCAGCAGCACCCTCGACAGTACACCTTACACCTTC. Full variable domain (missing parts from reference TRBV5-1 and TRBJ1-2): KAGVTQTPRYLIKTRGQQVTLSCSPISGHRSVSWYQQTPGQGLQFLFEYFSETQRNKGNFPGRFSGRQFSNSRSEMNVSTLELGDSALYLCASSTLDSTPYTFGSGTRLTVV.

This clonotype was detected many times. The chain carries TRBV7-2 and TRBJ2-1; no clear D gene. V was trimmed by 1 base and J by 5 bases, leaving 9 bases between them. Germline V gives CDR1 SGHTA, CDR2 FQGNSA. CDR3 length: 14 amino acids. The CDR3 protein is CASSLVRLDNEQFF. The CDR3 DNA sequence: TGTGCCAGCAGCTTAGTCAGGTTGGACAATGAGCAGTTCTTC.

The sample holds many counts of this clonotype. One end of the junction varies from germline; a read error may be responsible. V gene TRBV24-1 combines with J gene TRBJ2-7, with a weak D call TRBD2 (5 bases). The length of the CDR3 is 13 residues. CDR1 is KGHDR, CDR2 SFDVKD, per germline. The CDR3 loop reads CATSDSLDYGQYF. The CDR3 nucleotides read TGTGCCACCAGTGATTCGCTAGACTACGGGCAGTACTTC.

This clonotype was recorded a few times. This may be a read error, as it is one base from a much larger clone. The chain links TRBV25-1 to TRBJ2-5, with 9 bases matching TRBD1. The CDR3 runs to 13 residues. From germline, CDR1 is MGHDK and CDR2 SYGVNS. J gave up 3 bases and V 4 bases, and 0 bases lay outside the gene matches. For the CDR3, the DNA is TGTGCCAGCAGTGGGGACAGGGAAGAGACCCAGTACTTC. It translates to CASSGDREETQYF.

This clonotype was seen more than once but under ten times. The rearrangement uses TRBV3-1 and TRBJ2-7, with TRBD2 identical over 7 bases. The length of the CDR3 is 15 residues. Germline V CDR1 and CDR2: LGHDT, YNNKEL (reference sequence). The trim removed 1 base at V and 0 bases at J, leaving 3 bases unmatched. The CDR3 region is CASSQVLAVSYEQYF. In DNA, the CDR3 is TGTGCCAGCAGCCAAGTGCTAGCGGTCTCCTACGAGCAGTACTTC.

This clonotype was found a few times. J is TRBJ2-7 and V is TRBV20-1, with a tentative D call TRBD1 (5 bases). V lost 6 bases and J lost 3, with 9 bases in between. The germline CDR1 and CDR2 sequences are DFQATT and SNEGSKA (reference sequence). This CDR3 has 11 residues. CDR3 nucleotides: TGCAGTGCGTTTCAGGGCTACGAGCAGTACTTC. It translates to CSAFQGYEQYF.

This clonotype was recorded a few times. The chain recombines TRBV24-1 with TRBJ1-2; TRBD1 matches 7 bases. Germline lookup yields CDR1 KGHDR and CDR2 SFDVKD. The J segment lost 4 bases and the V segment lost 5 bases, leaving 3 bases of the junction unmatched. The CDR3 extends over 13 amino acids. The CDR3 is CATSADRRYGYTF. CDR3 coding DNA: TGTGCCACCAGTGCGGACAGGCGCTATGGCTACACCTTC.

This rearrangement joins TRBV19 to TRBJ2-2; TRBD2 matches 8 bases. The V gene end was trimmed by 7 bases and the J gene end by 4 bases; junction bases not matched to a gene: 5. This CDR3 has 14 amino acids. Germline V gives CDR1 LNHDA, CDR2 SQIVND (reference sequence). In DNA, the CDR3 is TGTGCCAGTAACGGACTAGCCAGCACCGGGGAGCTGTTTTTT. This codes for CASNGLASTGELFF. Full variable domain (rest looked up from reference TRBV19 and TRBJ2-2): DGGITQSPKYLFRKEGQNVTLSCEQNLNHDAMYWYRQDPGQGLRLIYYSQIVNDFQKGDIAEGYSVSREKKESFPLTVTSAQKNPTAFYLCASNGLASTGELFFGEGSRLTVL.

This clonotype was observed many times. The rearrangement joins TRBV6-2 or TRBV6-3 to TRBJ2-6; D remains ambiguous. The V gene's germline CDR1 is MNHEY and CDR2 SVGEGT. The germline V and J ends were trimmed by 4 bases and 4 bases, with 14 bases remaining between them. This CDR3 comprises 16 residues. The CDR3 region is CASSSGTRVGANVLTF. The CDR3, as DNA: TGTGCCAGCAGTTCTGGAACCCGGGTCGGGGCCAACGTCCTGACTTTC.

This clonotype appeared many times. The rearrangement links TRBV7-9 to TRBJ2-7; 10 bases match TRBD1. Germline-derived CDR1 and CDR2 are SEHNR and FQNEAQ (reference sequence). The CDR3 spans 18 residues. The ends lost 1 base at V and 1 base at J; junction bases unmatched: 10. The CDR3 bases are TGTGCCAGCAGCTTAGGCGGGACAGGGGTTTTTTCGTCCTACGAGCAGTACTTC. Its protein product is CASSLGGTGVFSSYEQYF.

The chain uses TRBV27 and TRBJ1-2, with D unclear. Germline CDR1 is MNHEY and CDR2 is SMNVEV (reference sequence). CDR3 length equals 13 residues. The germline V and J ends were trimmed by 1 base and 9 bases, with 12 bases remaining between them. CDR3 in DNA: TGTGCCAGCAGTTTATGGGAAAGTGGCAGCTACACCTTC. It is translated as CASSLWESGSYTF.

This clonotype was seen repeatedly, ten times or more. The J gene is TRBJ2-3, the V gene TRBV6-5; D perhaps matches TRBD2 (5 bases). This CDR3 is built from 16 residues. V was shortened by 2 bases and J by 2 bases, with 14 bases between the two germline ends. Germline assignment: CDR1 MNHEY and CDR2 SVGAGI. The CDR3 reads CASSYGSGFTTDTQYF. CDR3 DNA: TGTGCCAGCAGTTACGGCTCGGGGTTCACCACAGATACGCAGTATTTT.

As regards this clonotype: A single base separates this from a much larger clone, so it may be a read error. The chain is built from TRBV20-1 and TRBJ2-5, with D perhaps TRBD2 (5 bases). Germline CDR1 is DFQATT and CDR2 is SNEGSKA (reference sequence). The CDR3 loop spans 12 amino acids. This chain's CDR3 is CSTRRKQETQYF. CDR3 nucleotides: TGCAGTACTAGAAGGAAACAAGAGACCCAGTACTTC.